This T cell receptor beta chain comes out of a study of blood T cell repertoires in COVID-19. Study summary: PBMCs, B-cell-depleted T cells, or T cells provided the cDNA or gDNA that made up the material.

The germline V and J ends were trimmed by 9 bases and 7 bases, with 21 bases remaining between them. The CDR3 consists of 14 residues. Germline assignment: CDR1 SNHLY and CDR2 FYNNEI. Under the authors' procedure: Reference gene primers were amplified, and this amplification served to estimate nucleated cell counts. Assay: immunoSEQ multiplex PCR; the TCRdb copy retains only in-frame clones and omits some. V and J calls and clone size are given by that table; D and trimming were obtained from the DNA. The data show approximately 350,000 clones, about nine tenths seen once. The clonotype originates from a woman aged 45-59 years with COVID-19, enrolled during active disease. The sequencing input was peripheral blood. The rearrangement uses TRBV2 and TRBJ1-1; a weak D match, TRBD1 (5 bases). CDR3: CASKLALGTSEAFF. In DNA, the CDR3 is TGTGCCAGTAAACTGGCCCTGGGGACTAGTGAAGCTTTCTTT. Full variable domain (outside the CDR3, taken from reference TRBV2 and TRBJ1-1): EPEVTQTPSHQVTQMGQEVILRCVPISNHLYFYWYRQILGQKVEFLVSFYNNEISEKSEIFDDQFSVERPDGSNFTLKIRSTKLEDSAMYFCASKLALGTSEAFFGQGTRLTVV.